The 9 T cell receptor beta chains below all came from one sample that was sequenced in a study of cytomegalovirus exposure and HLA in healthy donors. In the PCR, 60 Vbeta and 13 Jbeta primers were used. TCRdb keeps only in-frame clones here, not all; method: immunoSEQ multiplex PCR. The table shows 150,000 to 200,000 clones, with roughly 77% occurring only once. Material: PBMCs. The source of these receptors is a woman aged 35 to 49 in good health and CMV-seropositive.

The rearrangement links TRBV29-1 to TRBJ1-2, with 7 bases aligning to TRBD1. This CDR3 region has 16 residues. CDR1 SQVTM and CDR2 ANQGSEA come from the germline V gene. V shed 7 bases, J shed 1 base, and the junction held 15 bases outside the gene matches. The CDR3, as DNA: TGCAGCGCCCTAGATTGGCGGGACAGCTTTAACTATGGCTACACCTTC. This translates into CSALDWRDSFNYGYTF.

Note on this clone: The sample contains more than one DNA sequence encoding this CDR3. The CDR3 reads CASTLSPTGETGELFF. CDR3 bases: TGTGCCAGCACCCTGAGCCCGACAGGGGAAACCGGGGAGCTGTTTTTT. The chain links TRBV7-6 to TRBJ2-2, with 8 bases identical to TRBD1. Unmatched junction bases numbered 12, after V lost 7 bases and J lost 5 bases. Germline V CDR1 and CDR2: SGHVS, FNYEAQ. CDR3 size: 16 residues.

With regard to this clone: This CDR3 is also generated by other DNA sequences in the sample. CDR3 region: CASSWADRENEQYF. The CDR3 coding sequence is TGCGCCAGCAGCTGGGCAGACAGGGAGAACGAGCAGTACTTC. This chain connects TRBV5-1 to TRBJ2-7; 7 positions match TRBD1. The CDR3 is made up of 14 amino acids. The V segment lost 3 bases and the J segment 5 bases; nucleotides outside the gene matches: 8. Germline loops: CDR1 SGHRS, CDR2 YFSETQ. The whole variable domain, filled in from reference TRBV5-1 and TRBJ2-7, reads KAGVTQTPRYLIKTRGQQVTLSCSPISGHRSVSWYQQTPGQGLQFLFEYFSETQRNKGNFPGRFSGRQFSNSRSEMNVSTLELGDSALYLCASSWADRENEQYFGPGTRLTVT.

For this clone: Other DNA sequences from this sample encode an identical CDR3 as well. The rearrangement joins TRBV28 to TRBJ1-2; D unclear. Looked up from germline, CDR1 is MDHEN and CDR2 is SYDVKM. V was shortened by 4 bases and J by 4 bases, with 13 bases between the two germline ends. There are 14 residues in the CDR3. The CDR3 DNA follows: TGTGCCAGCAGTTCCGCCGGGGTTCTCTATGGCTACACCTTC. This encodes CASSSAGVLYGYTF.

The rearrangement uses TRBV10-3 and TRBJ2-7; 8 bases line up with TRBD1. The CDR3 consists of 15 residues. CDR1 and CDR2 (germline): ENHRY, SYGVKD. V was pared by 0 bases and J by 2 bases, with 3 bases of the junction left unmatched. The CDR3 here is CAISESNRGTYEQYF. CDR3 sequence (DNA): TGTGCCATCAGTGAGTCAAACAGGGGGACCTACGAGCAGTACTTC.

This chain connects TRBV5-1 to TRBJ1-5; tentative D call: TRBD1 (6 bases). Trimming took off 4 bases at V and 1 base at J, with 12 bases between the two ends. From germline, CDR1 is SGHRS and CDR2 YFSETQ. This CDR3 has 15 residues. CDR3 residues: CASSPRGESNQPQHF. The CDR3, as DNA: TGCGCCAGCAGCCCCAGGGGCGAGAGCAATCAGCCCCAGCATTTT.

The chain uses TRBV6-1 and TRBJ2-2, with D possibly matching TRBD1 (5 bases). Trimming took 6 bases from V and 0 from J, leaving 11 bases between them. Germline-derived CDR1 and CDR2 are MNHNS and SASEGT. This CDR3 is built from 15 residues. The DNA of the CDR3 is TGTGCCAGCAGCGTGGTACAGGCGAACACCGGGGAGCTGTTTTTT. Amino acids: CASSVVQANTGELFF.

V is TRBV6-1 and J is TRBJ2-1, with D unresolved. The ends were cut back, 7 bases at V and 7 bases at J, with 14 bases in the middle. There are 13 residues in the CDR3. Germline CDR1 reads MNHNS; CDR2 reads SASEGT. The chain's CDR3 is CASTSFTGNEQFF. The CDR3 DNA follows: TGTGCCAGCACCTCCTTCACCGGGAATGAGCAGTTCTTC.

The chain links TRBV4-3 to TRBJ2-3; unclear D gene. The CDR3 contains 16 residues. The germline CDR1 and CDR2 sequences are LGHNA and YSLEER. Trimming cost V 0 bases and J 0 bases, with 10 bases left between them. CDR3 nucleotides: TGCGCCAGCAGCCAAGATGGCCGGGTGAGCACAGATACGCAGTATTTT. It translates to CASSQDGRVSTDTQYF.